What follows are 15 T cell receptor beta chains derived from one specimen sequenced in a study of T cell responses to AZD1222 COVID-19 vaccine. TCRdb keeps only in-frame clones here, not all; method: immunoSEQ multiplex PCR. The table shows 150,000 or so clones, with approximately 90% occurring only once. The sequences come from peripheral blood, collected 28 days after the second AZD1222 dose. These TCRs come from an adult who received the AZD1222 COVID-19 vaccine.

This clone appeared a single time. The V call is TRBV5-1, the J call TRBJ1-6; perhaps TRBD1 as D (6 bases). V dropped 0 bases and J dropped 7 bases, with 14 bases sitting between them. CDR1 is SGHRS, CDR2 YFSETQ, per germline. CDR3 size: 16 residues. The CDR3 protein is CASSLEGGDENSPLHF. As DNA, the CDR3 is TGCGCCAGCAGCTTGGAAGGGGGTGACGAGAATTCACCCCTCCACTTT.

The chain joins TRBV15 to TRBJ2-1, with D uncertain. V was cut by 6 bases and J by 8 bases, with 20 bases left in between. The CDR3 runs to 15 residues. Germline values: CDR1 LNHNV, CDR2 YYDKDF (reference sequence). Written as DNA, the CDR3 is TGTGCCACCAGTACGGACCGCCGTCGAATCGATGAGCAGTTCTTC. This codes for CATSTDRRRIDEQFF.

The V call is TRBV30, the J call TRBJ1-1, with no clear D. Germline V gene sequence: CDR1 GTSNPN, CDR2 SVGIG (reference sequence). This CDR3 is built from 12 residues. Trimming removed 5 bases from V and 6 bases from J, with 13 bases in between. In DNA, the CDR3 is TGTGCCTGGGGAAGCGGTCGGGCTGAAGCTTTCTTT. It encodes CAWGSGRAEAFF.

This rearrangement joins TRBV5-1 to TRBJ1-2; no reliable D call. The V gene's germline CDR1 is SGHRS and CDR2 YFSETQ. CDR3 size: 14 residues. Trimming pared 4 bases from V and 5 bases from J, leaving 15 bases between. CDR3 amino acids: CASSGENGLYGYTF. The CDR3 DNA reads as TGCGCCAGCAGCGGGGAGAACGGATTATATGGCTACACCTTC.

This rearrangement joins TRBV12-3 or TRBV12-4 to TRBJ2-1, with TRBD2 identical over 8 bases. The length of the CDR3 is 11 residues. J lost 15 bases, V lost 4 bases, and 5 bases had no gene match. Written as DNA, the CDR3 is TGTGCCAGCAGTTCGGGAGGGTCGGGGTTCTTC. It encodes CASSSGGSGFF.

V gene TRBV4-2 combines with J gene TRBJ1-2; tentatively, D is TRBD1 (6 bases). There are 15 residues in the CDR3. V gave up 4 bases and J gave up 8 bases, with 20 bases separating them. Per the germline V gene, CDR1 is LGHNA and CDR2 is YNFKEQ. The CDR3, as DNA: TGTGCCAGCAGCCCCGGGGGCCGGGACGGAGGCGGCTACACCTTC. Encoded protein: CASSPGGRDGGGYTF.

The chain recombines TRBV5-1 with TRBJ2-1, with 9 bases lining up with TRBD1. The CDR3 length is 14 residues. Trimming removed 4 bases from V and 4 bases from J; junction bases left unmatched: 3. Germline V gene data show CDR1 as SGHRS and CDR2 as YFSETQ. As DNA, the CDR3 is TGCGCCAGCAGCCCCGGGACAGGGTACAATGAGCAGTTCTTC. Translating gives CASSPGTGYNEQFF.

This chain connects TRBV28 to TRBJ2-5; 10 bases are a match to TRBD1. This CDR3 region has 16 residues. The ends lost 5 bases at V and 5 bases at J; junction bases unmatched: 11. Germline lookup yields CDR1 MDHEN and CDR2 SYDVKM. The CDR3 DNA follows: TGTGCCAGCAGTCCCCTACAGACAGGGGGCCTCGAGACCCAGTACTTC. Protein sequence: CASSPLQTGGLETQYF.

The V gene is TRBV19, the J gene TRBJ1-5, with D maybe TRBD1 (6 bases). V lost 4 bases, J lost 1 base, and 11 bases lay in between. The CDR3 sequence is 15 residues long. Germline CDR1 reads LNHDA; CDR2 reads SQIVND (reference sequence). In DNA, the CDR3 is TGTGCCAGTAGTACCACAGGGATCAGCAATCAGCCCCAGCATTTT. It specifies CASSTTGISNQPQHF.

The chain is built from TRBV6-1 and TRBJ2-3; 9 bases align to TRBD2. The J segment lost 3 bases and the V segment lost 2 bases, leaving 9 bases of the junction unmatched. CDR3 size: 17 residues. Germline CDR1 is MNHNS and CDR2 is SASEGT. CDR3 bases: TGTGCCAGCAGTGAATGGCGGGAGGGCCTGAATACAGATACGCAGTATTTT. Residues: CASSEWREGLNTDTQYF.

The CDR3 loop is CASSASGRGLFF. In nucleotides, the CDR3 is TGTGCCAGCAGTGCGAGCGGGAGGGGGCTGTTTTTT. This sequence joins TRBV28 and TRBJ2-2; 10 nucleotides match TRBD2. Trimming took 5 bases from V and 13 from J; bases not matched to a gene: 4. The CDR3 has 12 amino acids. Germline V CDR1 and CDR2: MDHEN, SYDVKM.

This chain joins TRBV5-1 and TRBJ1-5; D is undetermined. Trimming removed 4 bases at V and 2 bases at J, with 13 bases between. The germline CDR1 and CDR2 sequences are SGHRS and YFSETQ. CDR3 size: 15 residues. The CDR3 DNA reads TGCGCCAGCAGCCTCAAAAGAACGGGCAATCAGCCCCAGCATTTT. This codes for CASSLKRTGNQPQHF.

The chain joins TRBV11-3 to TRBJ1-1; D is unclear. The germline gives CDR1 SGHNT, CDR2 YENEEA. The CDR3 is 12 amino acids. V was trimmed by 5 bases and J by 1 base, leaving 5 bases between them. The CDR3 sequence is CASSQRNTEAFF. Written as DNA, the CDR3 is TGTGCCAGCAGCCAACGGAACACTGAAGCTTTCTTT.

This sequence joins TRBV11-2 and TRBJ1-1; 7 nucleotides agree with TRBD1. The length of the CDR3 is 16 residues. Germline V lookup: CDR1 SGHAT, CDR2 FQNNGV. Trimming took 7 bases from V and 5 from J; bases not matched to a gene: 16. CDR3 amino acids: CASTLGWAGGLTEAFF. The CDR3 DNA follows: TGTGCCAGCACCCTGGGTTGGGCAGGGGGATTGACTGAAGCTTTCTTT.

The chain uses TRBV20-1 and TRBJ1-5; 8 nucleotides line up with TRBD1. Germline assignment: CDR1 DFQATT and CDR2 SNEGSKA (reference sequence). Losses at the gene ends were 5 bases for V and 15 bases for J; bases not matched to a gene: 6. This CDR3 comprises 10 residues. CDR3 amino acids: CSASTGDLHF. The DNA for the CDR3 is TGCAGTGCTTCGACAGGGGATTTGCATTTT.